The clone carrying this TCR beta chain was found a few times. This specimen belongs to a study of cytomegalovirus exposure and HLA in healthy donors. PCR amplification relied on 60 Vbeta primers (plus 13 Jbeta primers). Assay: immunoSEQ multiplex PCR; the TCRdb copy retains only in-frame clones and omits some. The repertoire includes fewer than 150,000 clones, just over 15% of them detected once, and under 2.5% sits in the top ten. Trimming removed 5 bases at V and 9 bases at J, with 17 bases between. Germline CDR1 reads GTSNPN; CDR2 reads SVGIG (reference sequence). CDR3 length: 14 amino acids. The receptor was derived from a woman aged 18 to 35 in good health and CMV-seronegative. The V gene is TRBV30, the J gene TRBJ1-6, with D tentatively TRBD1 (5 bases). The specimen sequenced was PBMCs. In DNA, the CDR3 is TGTGCCTGGGAGCTCGGGGGTAATATTTCACCCCTCCACTTT. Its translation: CAWELGGNISPLHF.